The rows below give T cell receptor beta chains drawn from one sample of a study of early T cells in non-severe SARS-CoV-2 infection. TCRdb re-called the 5' RACE reads through MiXCR, storing one row per CDR3 protein. The sample contains 65,000 to 75,000 distinct CDR3 sequences, around a tenth of which appear only once. The sequenced material came from whole blood. The receptors derive from an adult who was a healthcare worker with PCR-confirmed SARS-CoV-2 infection or an uninfected control (not recorded which). Each CDR3 is given with its conserved first and last residue. Fields, in order: J gene, D gene, V gene, clone size, CDR3 protein, CDR3 DNA. The D gene is left open where the match is weak. Clone size is stated in some rows and not others, as once, few, many or a class when expanded.

j_gene: TRBJ1-2; d_gene: .; v_gene: TRBV27; abundance: few; CDR3aa: CASSSHLTKGGYTF; CDR3nt: TGTGCCAGCAGTTCCCACCTCACCAAAGGGGGCTACACCTTC
j_gene: TRBJ1-1; d_gene: .; v_gene: TRBV18; abundance: many; CDR3aa: CASQRTENTEAFF; CDR3nt: TGTGCCAGCCAACGGACGGAGAACACTGAAGCTTTCTTT
j_gene: TRBJ2-3; d_gene: .; v_gene: TRBV11-2; abundance: many; CDR3aa: CASSLVSQNTDTQYF; CDR3nt: TGTGCCAGCAGCTTAGTTTCCCAGAACACAGATACGCAGTATTTT
j_gene: TRBJ2-6; d_gene: TRBD1; v_gene: TRBV7-8; abundance: medium-sized; CDR3aa: CASSSGGSGANVLTF; CDR3nt: TGTGCCAGCAGCTCAGGGGGCTCTGGGGCCAACGTCCTGACTTTC
j_gene: TRBJ1-4; d_gene: .; v_gene: TRBV6-6; abundance: many; CDR3aa: CASSYRGSTNEKLFF; CDR3nt: TGTGCCAGCAGTTACAGGGGGTCAACTAATGAAAAACTGTTTTTT
j_gene: TRBJ2-5; d_gene: TRBD2; v_gene: TRBV6-6; abundance: .; CDR3aa: CASSYPLREDQETQYF; CDR3nt: TGTGCCAGCAGTTACCCCCTACGGGAGGACCAAGAGACCCAGTACTTC
j_gene: TRBJ2-7; d_gene: TRBD1; v_gene: TRBV10-3; abundance: many; CDR3aa: CAISEGTAYYEQYF; CDR3nt: TGTGCCATCAGTGAGGGGACAGCGTATTACGAGCAGTACTTC
j_gene: TRBJ1-1; d_gene: .; v_gene: TRBV30; abundance: .; CDR3aa: CTRSRDLNTEAFF; CDR3nt: TGTACCCGCTCTAGGGACCTAAACACTGAAGCTTTCTTT
j_gene: TRBJ1-1; d_gene: .; v_gene: TRBV10-3; abundance: many; CDR3aa: CAIRGWENTEAFF; CDR3nt: TGTGCCATCCGAGGGTGGGAAAACACTGAAGCTTTCTTT
j_gene: TRBJ2-7; d_gene: TRBD2; v_gene: TRBV27; abundance: .; CDR3aa: CASSFGLAGAYEQYF; CDR3nt: TGTGCCAGCAGTTTCGGGCTAGCGGGAGCCTACGAGCAGTACTTC
j_gene: TRBJ2-3; d_gene: .; v_gene: TRBV6-6; abundance: many; CDR3aa: CAGKARATDTQYF; CDR3nt: TGTGCCGGAAAAGCTCGGGCCACAGATACGCAGTATTTT
j_gene: TRBJ2-3; d_gene: TRBD2; v_gene: TRBV11-2; abundance: many; CDR3aa: CASSARTSGRARAPDTQYF; CDR3nt: TGTGCCAGCAGCGCCCGGACTAGCGGGAGGGCCCGTGCTCCAGATACGCAGTATTTT
j_gene: TRBJ1-1; d_gene: .; v_gene: TRBV29-1; abundance: .; CDR3aa: CSVVSPSREAFF; CDR3nt: TGCAGCGTTGTGTCCCCGAGTCGCGAAGCTTTCTTT
j_gene: TRBJ2-2; d_gene: .; v_gene: TRBV7-9; abundance: many; CDR3aa: CASSFVGHSNTGELFF; CDR3nt: TGTGCCAGCAGCTTCGTGGGACACTCGAACACCGGGGAGCTGTTTTTT
j_gene: TRBJ1-5; d_gene: .; v_gene: TRBV7-2; abundance: many; CDR3aa: CASSLGQNSNQPQHF; CDR3nt: TGTGCCAGCAGCTTAGGACAGAATAGCAATCAGCCCCAGCATTTT
j_gene: TRBJ2-3; d_gene: .; v_gene: TRBV27; abundance: many; CDR3aa: CASSPGSLLYTDTQYF; CDR3nt: TGTGCCAGCAGTCCCGGCTCCCTTCTTTACACAGATACGCAGTATTTT
j_gene: TRBJ2-3; d_gene: .; v_gene: TRBV29-1; abundance: many; CDR3aa: CSVDARGAPTQYF; CDR3nt: TGCAGCGTTGATGCTCGGGGGGCCCCTACGCAGTATTTT
j_gene: TRBJ2-3; d_gene: TRBD2; v_gene: TRBV27; abundance: many; CDR3aa: CASSTASGGVWVRTDTQYF; CDR3nt: TGTGCCAGCAGTACAGCGAGCGGGGGGGTCTGGGTTAGGACAGATACGCAGTATTTT
j_gene: TRBJ2-3; d_gene: TRBD2; v_gene: TRBV28; abundance: many; CDR3aa: CASSHAGTSASDTQYF; CDR3nt: TGTGCCAGCAGCCACGCCGGGACTAGCGCGTCAGATACGCAGTATTTT
j_gene: TRBJ2-7; d_gene: .; v_gene: TRBV29-1; abundance: .; CDR3aa: CSVEGAGYEQYF; CDR3nt: TGCAGCGTTGAAGGGGCGGGATACGAGCAGTACTTC
j_gene: TRBJ2-3; d_gene: TRBD2; v_gene: TRBV5-1; abundance: many; CDR3aa: CASSLTSETWDPQYF; CDR3nt: TGCGCCAGCAGCTTAACTAGCGAGACCTGGGATCCGCAGTATTTT
j_gene: TRBJ2-2; d_gene: .; v_gene: TRBV6-4; abundance: .; CDR3aa: CASKLDRNTGELFF; CDR3nt: TGTGCCAGCAAGCTCGACCGAAACACCGGGGAGCTGTTTTTT
j_gene: TRBJ2-2; d_gene: .; v_gene: TRBV6-5; abundance: .; CDR3aa: CASSYSGDLTGELFF; CDR3nt: TGTGCCAGCAGTTACTCGGGAGACCTCACCGGGGAGCTGTTTTTT
j_gene: TRBJ2-1; d_gene: .; v_gene: TRBV5-5; abundance: many; CDR3aa: CASSFRDGSDEQFF; CDR3nt: TGTGCCAGCAGCTTCAGGGATGGGAGCGATGAGCAGTTCTTC
j_gene: TRBJ1-2; d_gene: .; v_gene: TRBV6-5; abundance: .; CDR3aa: CASSRGQTYTF; CDR3nt: TGTGCCAGCAGTCGTGGACAGACCTACACCTTC
j_gene: TRBJ2-2; d_gene: TRBD2; v_gene: TRBV29-1; abundance: many; CDR3aa: CSVVSGSGSGELFF; CDR3nt: TGCAGCGTTGTTAGCGGGAGTGGGTCCGGGGAGCTGTTTTTT
j_gene: TRBJ2-7; d_gene: .; v_gene: TRBV7-9; abundance: few; CDR3aa: CASSPSGVSYEQYF; CDR3nt: TGTGCCAGCAGCCCTTCAGGGGTCTCCTACGAGCAGTACTTC
j_gene: TRBJ1-5; d_gene: .; v_gene: TRBV7-9; abundance: many; CDR3aa: CASSYGTANQPQHF; CDR3nt: TGTGCCAGCAGCTACGGGACCGCAAATCAGCCCCAGCATTTT
j_gene: TRBJ1-6; d_gene: TRBD1; v_gene: TRBV5-4; abundance: many; CDR3aa: CASSSDREESPLHF; CDR3nt: TGTGCCAGCAGCTCCGACAGGGAGGAGTCACCCCTCCACTTT
j_gene: TRBJ1-1; d_gene: .; v_gene: TRBV4-2; abundance: many; CDR3aa: CASSQDNREAFF; CDR3nt: TGTGCCAGCAGCCAAGATAACAGGGAGGCTTTCTTT
j_gene: TRBJ2-3; d_gene: TRBD1; v_gene: TRBV6-2/TRBV6-3; abundance: .; CDR3aa: CASSPGQGEYTDTQYF; CDR3nt: TGTGCCAGCAGTCCCGGACAGGGGGAGTACACAGATACGCAGTATTTT
j_gene: TRBJ2-1; d_gene: .; v_gene: TRBV12-3/TRBV12-4; abundance: many; CDR3aa: CASRFAEGSNEQFF; CDR3nt: TGTGCCAGCAGGTTTGCGGAGGGGAGCAATGAGCAGTTCTTC
j_gene: TRBJ2-3; d_gene: .; v_gene: TRBV2; abundance: many; CDR3aa: CASSDVTDTQYF; CDR3nt: TGTGCCAGCAGTGACGTGACAGATACGCAGTATTTT
j_gene: TRBJ1-5; d_gene: .; v_gene: TRBV6-1; abundance: many; CDR3aa: CASSEAGATNQPQHF; CDR3nt: TGTGCCAGCAGTGAAGCTGGCGCTACTAATCAGCCCCAGCATTTT
j_gene: TRBJ2-7; d_gene: .; v_gene: TRBV10-3; abundance: few; CDR3aa: CAISDGGSPPYEQYF; CDR3nt: TGTGCCATCAGTGATGGGGGTTCCCCCCCCTACGAGCAGTACTTC
j_gene: TRBJ2-7; d_gene: .; v_gene: TRBV2; abundance: .; CDR3aa: CASSEGAGLAYEQYF; CDR3nt: TGTGCCAGCAGTGAAGGGGCAGGGCTTGCCTACGAGCAGTACTTC
j_gene: TRBJ2-1; d_gene: .; v_gene: TRBV7-2; abundance: few; CDR3aa: CASSSVGPSYSYNEQFF; CDR3nt: TGTGCCAGCAGCTCCGTAGGGCCTTCATACTCCTACAATGAGCAGTTCTTC
j_gene: TRBJ2-5; d_gene: TRBD2; v_gene: TRBV6-1; abundance: few; CDR3aa: CASSELAGVGETQYF; CDR3nt: TGTGCCAGCAGTGAACTAGCGGGAGTGGGAGAGACCCAGTACTTC
j_gene: TRBJ2-4; d_gene: .; v_gene: TRBV20-1; abundance: many; CDR3aa: CSARDRSSGLKYF; CDR3nt: TGCAGTGCTAGAGATAGGAGCAGCGGGCTAAAGTACTTC
j_gene: TRBJ1-1; d_gene: TRBD1; v_gene: TRBV6-6; abundance: .; CDR3aa: CASSYSTGGTEAFF; CDR3nt: TGTGCCAGCAGTTACTCGACAGGGGGGACTGAAGCTTTCTTT
j_gene: TRBJ2-7; d_gene: TRBD1; v_gene: TRBV20-1; abundance: many; CDR3aa: CSASLRGYEQYF; CDR3nt: TGCAGTGCTAGCCTCAGGGGGTACGAGCAGTACTTC
j_gene: TRBJ2-7; d_gene: .; v_gene: TRBV2; abundance: few; CDR3aa: CASGRTVLTYEQYF; CDR3nt: TGTGCCAGCGGGAGGACAGTCCTTACCTACGAGCAGTACTTC
j_gene: TRBJ2-5; d_gene: TRBD1; v_gene: TRBV3-1; abundance: many; CDR3aa: CASSQFGLQGAETQYF; CDR3nt: TGTGCCAGCAGCCAGTTTGGTCTCCAGGGGGCAGAGACCCAGTACTTC
j_gene: TRBJ2-1; d_gene: TRBD2; v_gene: TRBV29-1; abundance: many; CDR3aa: CSVIGAGVSEQFF; CDR3nt: TGCAGCGTTATAGGTGCGGGAGTAAGTGAGCAGTTCTTC
j_gene: TRBJ2-1; d_gene: TRBD2; v_gene: TRBV7-9; abundance: .; CDR3aa: CASSPGGGPWNEQFF; CDR3nt: TGTGCCAGCAGCCCCGGGGGGGGGCCTTGGAATGAGCAGTTCTTC
j_gene: TRBJ2-7; d_gene: .; v_gene: TRBV2; abundance: many; CDR3aa: CASSGPVREQYF; CDR3nt: TGTGCCAGCAGTGGCCCGGTTCGCGAGCAGTACTTC
j_gene: TRBJ2-5; d_gene: TRBD1; v_gene: TRBV7-9; abundance: .; CDR3aa: CASSLGQGVKETQYF; CDR3nt: TGTGCCAGCAGCTTAGGCCAGGGGGTTAAAGAGACCCAGTACTTC
j_gene: TRBJ1-4; d_gene: .; v_gene: TRBV29-1; abundance: many; CDR3aa: CSVDILANEKLFF; CDR3nt: TGCAGCGTTGATATACTGGCGAATGAAAAACTGTTTTTT
j_gene: TRBJ2-2; d_gene: .; v_gene: TRBV7-9; abundance: many; CDR3aa: CASSYGLDGGGELFF; CDR3nt: TGTGCCAGCAGCTACGGACTCGACGGTGGCGGGGAGCTGTTTTTT
j_gene: TRBJ2-2; d_gene: .; v_gene: TRBV11-2; abundance: many; CDR3aa: CASSWAGTRTGELFF; CDR3nt: TGTGCCAGCAGCTGGGCGGGAACGCGGACCGGGGAGCTGTTTTTT
j_gene: TRBJ2-1; d_gene: .; v_gene: TRBV6-6; abundance: once; CDR3aa: CASSYSRKEQFF; CDR3nt: TGTGCCAGCAGTTACTCTCGGAAGGAGCAGTTCTTC
j_gene: TRBJ2-1; d_gene: TRBD2; v_gene: TRBV12-5; abundance: many; CDR3aa: CASGPGDAGGTYNEQFF; CDR3nt: TGTGCTAGTGGCCCCGGGGATGCGGGGGGGACCTACAATGAGCAGTTCTTC
j_gene: TRBJ2-5; d_gene: .; v_gene: TRBV18; abundance: few; CDR3aa: CASSATGPQETQYF; CDR3nt: TGTGCCAGCTCAGCGACAGGACCTCAAGAGACCCAGTACTTC
j_gene: TRBJ2-3; d_gene: TRBD2; v_gene: TRBV27; abundance: many; CDR3aa: CASSRSRTSGRTDTQYF; CDR3nt: TGTGCCAGCAGTCGCTCACGGACTAGCGGTCGCACAGATACGCAGTATTTT
j_gene: TRBJ2-2; d_gene: .; v_gene: TRBV7-3; abundance: .; CDR3aa: CASSFTSGGVNTGELFF; CDR3nt: TGTGCCAGCAGCTTCACATCGGGGGGCGTTAACACCGGGGAGCTGTTTTTT